This T cell receptor beta chain was captured by sequencing in a study of blood T cell repertoires in COVID-19. Clinical history as reported by participants underpinned cohort assignment. This CDR3 contains 18 residues. V was clipped by 3 bases and J by 0 bases, with 18 bases between them. Per the germline V gene, CDR1 is SGHAT and CDR2 is FQNNGV. Clones were sequenced by immunoSEQ multiplex PCR, and TCRdb holds only the in-frame ones, with some missing. The data show about 480,000 clones, less than 90% seen once. The source is a woman aged 55 to 70 who had recovered from COVID-19. Sequencing was done on a sample of PBMCs or T cells enriched from blood (not recorded which). This chain joins TRBV11-2 and TRBJ2-4, with a possible D match to TRBD2 (5 bases). The DNA of the CDR3 is TGTGCCAGCAGCTTTGTCAGGTTGGGAGTCCTAGCCAAAAACATTCAGTACTTC. Translated: CASSFVRLGVLAKNIQYF. Full variable domain (rest looked up from reference TRBV11-2 and TRBJ2-4): EAGVAQSPRYKIIEKRQSVAFWCNPISGHATLYWYQQILGQGPKLLIQFQNNGVVDDSQLPKDRFSAERLKGVDSTLKIQPAKLEDSAVYLCASSFVRLGVLAKNIQYFGAGTRLSVL.